This T cell receptor (beta chain) is drawn from a study of control samples from healthy donors and cancer patients. This table comes from immunoSEQ multiplex PCR, and its TCRdb copy is limited to in-frame clones, with some not included. The sample lists some 130,000 clones, 80% to 95% occurring once. The clonotype comes from a man in his forties in good health. Sequencing was carried out using blood.

The CDR3 DNA reads TGTGCCAGCTCACCAGGAGGGGCAAGGTACGAGCAGTACTTC. Its translation: CASSPGGARYEQYF. The chain joins TRBV18 to TRBJ2-7; D possibly corresponds to TRBD2 (6 bases). The CDR3 extends over 14 amino acids. Trimming stripped 2 bases from V and 4 bases from J, with 12 bases between. Germline V gene lookup returns CDR1 KGHSH and CDR2 LQKENI.